This TCR beta chain was obtained from a study of cytomegalovirus exposure and HLA in healthy donors. About this clone itself: The antigen remains undetermined.

Both 60 Vbeta primers and 13 Jbeta primers went into the PCR. Measured with immunoSEQ multiplex PCR; TCRdb has only the in-frame clones, and not every one. The table has 150,000 to 180,000 clones, roughly 80% seen once. In germline, CDR1 is WNHNN, CDR2 SYGVQD (reference sequence). V lost 9 bases, J lost 0 bases, and 2 bases stayed unmatched. The CDR3 spans 13 residues. Overall study findings and caveats: Later analysis placed DRB1 highest and HLA-C lowest in TCR association rates, which differed by HLA locus. TCR beta V segments were, for the most part, productive about 87% or about 30% of the time in an earlier analysis. Overall, under 200 TCR beta chains were annotated as cytomegalovirus-associated. One cluster of highly shared sequence variants probably arose as a sequencing artifact.

Sequenced input: PBMCs. The V gene is TRBV10-1, the J gene TRBJ1-5; 7 bases map to TRBD1. The clonotype comes from a woman between 40 and 55 years old in good health and CMV-seronegative. CDR3 protein: CARTGNSNQPQHF. CDR3 DNA: TGCGCCAGGACAGGGAATAGCAATCAGCCCCAGCATTTT.